The clone carrying this TCR beta chain showed up just a few times. Its antigen is undetermined. RNA transcripts served as the template for amplifying TCR beta CDR3 regions. HTBI primers were employed in a first-round RT-PCR of the TCR CDR3. TCRdb re-derived calls from the multiplex PCR reads in MiXCR, one entry per CDR3 protein. The sample carries under 350,000 distinct CDR3 sequences, about a sixth recorded once. The data derive from a study of T cells in Graves' hyperthyroidism and ophthalmopathy. Germline trimming cut 3 bases from V and 0 bases from J; bases unmatched to any gene: 8. The germline V gene encodes CDR1 SGHRS and CDR2 YFSETQ. The CDR3 runs 16 residues. Study-level findings and limits: Most thyroid-expanded clonotypes above 0.001 were also found in blood. A median about 6 months before onset, the model predicted ophthalmopathy.

Uncontrolled infection, other autoimmune disease, pregnancy and lactation each barred patients from inclusion. The receptor's source is a woman aged 55-69 years with Graves' ophthalmopathy. V is TRBV5-1 and J is TRBJ2-7, with TRBD1 identical over 8 bases. Sequenced input: blood. DNA for the CDR3: TGCGCCAGCAGCTGGACGACAGGGGATCCCTCCTACGAGCAGTACTTC. This gives the protein CASSWTTGDPSYEQYF.